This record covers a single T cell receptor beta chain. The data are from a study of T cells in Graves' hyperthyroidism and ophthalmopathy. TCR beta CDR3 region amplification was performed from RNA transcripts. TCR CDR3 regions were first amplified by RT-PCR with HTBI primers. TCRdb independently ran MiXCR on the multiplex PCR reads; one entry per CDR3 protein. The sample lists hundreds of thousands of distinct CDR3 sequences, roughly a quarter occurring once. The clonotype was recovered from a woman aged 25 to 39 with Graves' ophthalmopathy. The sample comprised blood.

The DNA of the CDR3 is TGTGCCAGCAGTTTAAGGCGAAGCTCCTACGAGCAGTACTTC. Translation: CASSLRRSSYEQYF. The V and J genes are TRBV28 and TRBJ2-7; D is unresolved. Germline CDR1 and CDR2: MDHEN and SYDVKM. Deletions cut 2 bases from V and 0 bases from J, with 8 bases between. This CDR3 is 14 amino acids long.